This T cell receptor beta chain originates from a study of CD8+ T cells in alopecia areata. cDNA prepared by RNA extraction and subsequent reverse transcription served as the template for sequencing. Here immunoSEQ multiplex PCR was the method, and the copy in TCRdb shows in-frame clones only, minus some. Seen here are about 140,000 clones, 86% observed once, and the top ten hold approximately 13%. Study observations and caveats: Patients shared TCRs less clearly than mice did, possibly owing to HLA.

Worth noting for this clone: Antigen specificity is unknown.

The CDR3 extends over 13 amino acids. V lost 4 bases and J 3 bases, leaving 13 bases between the germline ends. CDR1 SQVTM and CDR2 ANQGSEA come from the germline V gene. Treatment here: oral pan-JAK inhibitor, 5-10 mg twice daily. The material sequenced was CD8+ T cells sorted from blood, taken at week 4, from a patient treated with tofacitinib. The sequence was collected from a human donor with alopecia areata. This chain links TRBV29-1 with TRBJ2-7; D not resolved. The CDR3 DNA follows: TGCAGCGTTGTCCTGGCTGGCCGCTACGAGCAGTACTTC. Translating it yields CSVVLAGRYEQYF.